The next 26 T cell receptor beta chains were all read from a single sample in a study of blood T cell repertoires in COVID-19 (dated by TCRdb to between 2020 and 2021). The library was made by the immunoSEQ multiplex PCR assay. TCRdb took over this immuneACCESS table, retaining in-frame rearrangements with V and J assigned. Such tables are incomplete; in checked studies, under half of the missing clones stem from an unresolved V gene, and the remainder is unexplained. This sample lists just over 650,000 clones; 90% were detected once. Under 0.3% of the sample is held by the ten biggest clonotypes. The sample consisted of peripheral blood. The receptor source for this set is a woman aged 18-35 years with acute or convalescent COVID-19.

The chain recombines TRBV6-1 with TRBJ2-3; D is possibly TRBD2 (5 bases). V shed 2 bases and J shed 2 bases, with 11 bases lying between them. The CDR3 covers 15 residues. Per the germline V gene, CDR1 is MNHNS and CDR2 is SASEGT. This CDR3 reads CASSEPPDSTDTQYF. CDR3 nucleotide sequence: TGTGCCAGCAGTGAACCCCCGGACTCCACAGATACGCAGTATTTT.

V and J are TRBV7-9 and TRBJ2-1; 10 bases agree with TRBD2. CDR1 SEHNR and CDR2 FQNEAQ come from the germline V gene (reference sequence). Germline trimming cut 5 bases from V and 8 bases from J; bases unmatched to any gene: 9. CDR3 length: 15 amino acids. CDR3 in DNA: TGTGCCAGCAGCCAACTAGCGGGGCTATTCTATGAGCAGTTCTTC. Translation: CASSQLAGLFYEQFF.

The chain carries TRBV28 and TRBJ1-1; D is uncertain. Germline-derived CDR1 and CDR2 are MDHEN and SYDVKM. V was pared by 6 bases and J by 0 bases, with 11 bases between. This CDR3 spans 14 amino acids. DNA for the CDR3: TGTGCCAGCAGGGAAGACACGTTGAACACTGAAGCTTTCTTT. Amino acids: CASREDTLNTEAFF.

The V call is TRBV13, the J call TRBJ2-3; 8 nucleotides agree with TRBD2. V trimming: 5 bases; J trimming: 3 bases; junction bases outside the gene matches: 10. The CDR3 contains 16 residues. The V gene's germline CDR1 is PRHDT and CDR2 FYEKMQ (reference sequence). CDR3 region: CASSLFAGGRTDTQYF. DNA for the CDR3: TGTGCCAGCAGCCTCTTCGCGGGGGGCAGGACAGATACGCAGTATTTT.

The rearrangement links TRBV30 to TRBJ1-5; 7 bases align to TRBD1. Trimming took 7 bases from V and 4 from J; bases not matched to a gene: 10. The CDR3 has 14 amino acids. Germline V CDR1 and CDR2: GTSNPN, SVGIG (reference sequence). The CDR3 DNA is TGTGCCTTCACAACGACAGGGACTAATCAGCCCCAGCATTTT. Encoded protein: CAFTTTGTNQPQHF.

V gene TRBV11-2 combines with J gene TRBJ1-4, with D possibly matching TRBD1 (6 bases). The CDR3 spans 16 residues. Germline V gene sequence: CDR1 SGHAT, CDR2 FQNNGV. Trimming took off 6 bases at V and 0 bases at J, with 14 bases between the two ends. DNA for the CDR3: TGTGCCAGCAGTTACGGACAGTTGACAACTAATGAAAAACTGTTTTTT. Translated, it gives CASSYGQLTTNEKLFF.

This clone was observed a single time. The identical CDR3 is also encoded by other nucleotide sequences in the sample. The chain has TRBV10-3 and TRBJ1-2; D not resolved. The CDR3 is 14 residues long. Germline CDR1 reads ENHRY; CDR2 reads SYGVKD. Deletions cut 0 bases from V and 7 bases from J, with 12 bases between. CDR3 DNA: TGTGCCATCAGTGAGTCGGGTAGGGAGCTTGGCTACACCTTC. Translating it yields CAISESGRELGYTF.

The chain carries TRBV4-1 and TRBJ1-2; D might be TRBD1 (5 bases). Deletions cut 4 bases from V and 2 bases from J, with 11 bases between. Germline V gene sequence: CDR1 MGHRA, CDR2 YSYEKL. This CDR3 comprises 14 residues. CDR3 loop: CASSPPGANYGYTF. The CDR3 region has the DNA TGCGCCAGCAGCCCTCCTGGGGCAAACTATGGCTACACCTTC.

V usage is TRBV5-4 and J usage is TRBJ1-2; 9 bases match TRBD1. With 4 bases clipped from V and 5 bases from J, the junction kept 12 bases outside the gene matches. The CDR3 length is 16 residues. Germline V gene sequence: CDR1 SGHNT, CDR2 YYREEE (reference sequence). CDR3 in amino acids: CASSTKAGQGGYGYTF. The CDR3 DNA reads as TGTGCCAGCAGCACAAAGGCGGGACAGGGTGGGTATGGCTACACCTTC.

The chain has TRBV18 and TRBJ2-1; 9 bases line up with TRBD2. Trimming took 5 bases from V and 7 from J; bases not matched to a gene: 3. CDR3 length: 13 amino acids. The germline V gene encodes CDR1 KGHSH and CDR2 LQKENI. CDR3 sequence (DNA): TGTGCCAGCTCATGGCTAGCGGGAAATGAGCAGTTCTTC. Protein sequence: CASSWLAGNEQFF.

In its sample, this clone was seen once. CDR3: CASSETPSSYNSPLHF. The CDR3 DNA follows: TGTGCCAGCAGCGAGACACCGAGCTCCTATAATTCACCCCTCCACTTT. The chain carries TRBV9 and TRBJ1-6; D not certain. The CDR3 covers 16 residues. The germline CDR1 and CDR2 sequences are SGDLS and YYNGEE. V was pared by 3 bases and J by 0 bases, with 10 bases between.

The chain couples TRBV30 to TRBJ1-4, with D tentatively TRBD1 (6 bases). The CDR3 totals 15 residues. Germline CDR1 GTSNPN, CDR2 SVGIG (reference sequence). V lost 2 bases and J lost 7, with 17 bases in between. CDR3 loop: CAWSSRGAGGEKLFF. CDR3 nucleotide sequence: TGTGCCTGGAGTTCCCGGGGGGCCGGTGGTGAAAAACTGTTTTTT.

V is TRBV2 and J is TRBJ1-5; TRBD1 matches 10 bases. J was trimmed by 0 bases and V by 6 bases; bases with no gene match: 2. From germline, CDR1 is SNHLY and CDR2 FYNNEI. The CDR3 length is 15 residues. CDR3 protein: CASRGTGVSNQPQHF. As DNA, the CDR3 is TGTGCCAGCAGGGGGACAGGGGTTAGCAATCAGCCCCAGCATTTT. The full variable domain, with the rest looked up from reference TRBV2 and TRBJ1-5, is EPEVTQTPSHQVTQMGQEVILRCVPISNHLYFYWYRQILGQKVEFLVSFYNNEISEKSEIFDDQFSVERPDGSNFTLKIRSTKLEDSAMYFCASRGTGVSNQPQHFGDGTRLSIL.

The chain joins TRBV5-1 to TRBJ2-7; TRBD2 might be the D (6 bases). The V end lost 0 bases, the J end lost 3 bases, and 10 bases lay between the germline ends. Germline V gene data show CDR1 as SGHRS and CDR2 as YFSETQ. CDR3 length: 14 amino acids. The CDR3 region has the DNA TGCGCCAGCAGCTTGGTGGAGGGGAGCTACGAGCAGTACTTC. It encodes CASSLVEGSYEQYF. Based on the CDR3 plus reference TRBV5-1 and TRBJ2-7, the full variable domain is KAGVTQTPRYLIKTRGQQVTLSCSPISGHRSVSWYQQTPGQGLQFLFEYFSETQRNKGNFPGRFSGRQFSNSRSEMNVSTLELGDSALYLCASSLVEGSYEQYFGPGTRLTVT.

A single count supports this clone. The chain joins TRBV27 to TRBJ1-2; 10 bases agree with TRBD1. Germline CDR1 reads MNHEY; CDR2 reads SMNVEV (reference sequence). V shed 5 bases and J 7 bases; nucleotides not matched to a gene: 4. The CDR3 totals 13 residues. The CDR3 is CASSLTGGGGYTF. Written as DNA, the CDR3 is TGTGCCAGCAGTCTGACAGGGGGCGGTGGCTACACCTTC.

V is TRBV18 and J is TRBJ2-1, with TRBD2 identical over 7 bases. Germline V gene data show CDR1 as KGHSH and CDR2 as LQKENI. J lost 0 bases, V lost 3 bases, and 2 bases had no gene match. The CDR3 length is 15 residues. CDR3 in amino acids: CASSPERGSYNEQFF. CDR3 in DNA: TGTGCCAGCTCACCGGAGCGGGGCTCCTACAATGAGCAGTTCTTC.

V usage is TRBV27 and J usage is TRBJ1-1; 10 bases agree with TRBD1. CDR1 MNHEY and CDR2 SMNVEV come from the germline V gene (reference sequence). V was pared by 8 bases and J by 5 bases, with 5 bases of the junction left unmatched. The CDR3 contains 13 residues. The CDR3 DNA reads TGTGCCAGCTCGACAGGGGGCTTGACTGAAGCTTTCTTT. This translates into CASSTGGLTEAFF.

The chain has TRBV4-3 and TRBJ1-2; D call uncertain. V was clipped by 0 bases and J by 6 bases, with 8 bases between them. The CDR3 length is 13 residues. Germline values: CDR1 LGHNA, CDR2 YSLEER. The CDR3 loop is CASSQESGDGYTF. CDR3 nucleotide sequence: TGCGCCAGCAGCCAAGAATCCGGGGATGGCTACACCTTC.

The genes are TRBV7-8 and TRBJ2-2, with a possible D match to TRBD1 (6 bases). V lost 1 base and J 2 bases, leaving 8 bases between the germline ends. The CDR3 consists of 15 residues. Looked up from germline, CDR1 is SGHVS and CDR2 is FQNEAQ. CDR3 protein: CASSLDRVNTGELFF. The CDR3 DNA follows: TGTGCCAGCAGCTTAGACAGGGTTAACACCGGGGAGCTGTTTTTT.

The chain combines TRBV19 with TRBJ1-2; maybe TRBD1 (6 bases). CDR3 length equals 13 residues. Looked up from germline, CDR1 is LNHDA and CDR2 is SQIVND (reference sequence). Deletions cut 4 bases from V and 7 bases from J, with 13 bases between. The CDR3 region is CASSTQGGAGYTF. The CDR3 DNA reads as TGTGCCAGTAGTACACAGGGTGGGGCTGGCTACACCTTC.

CDR3 bases: TGTGCCAGCAGCTTGTTGGCGGTGGCTTCACCCCTCCACTTT. This codes for CASSLLAVASPLHF. V usage is TRBV7-9 and J usage is TRBJ1-6; D gene uncertain. Germline loops: CDR1 SEHNR, CDR2 FQNEAQ (reference sequence). This CDR3 region has 14 residues. V lost 3 bases, J lost 9 bases, and 12 bases lay in between.

The V and J genes are TRBV7-9 and TRBJ1-3; D remains unclear. The CDR3 spans 16 residues. Trimming removed 3 bases at V and 1 base at J, with 13 bases between. Germline CDR1 SEHNR, CDR2 FQNEAQ (reference sequence). The CDR3 DNA is TGTGCCAGCAGCTTTCTGCAAGCTGTATCTGGAAACACCATATATTTT. Translated: CASSFLQAVSGNTIYF.

V usage is TRBV29-1 and J usage is TRBJ1-2; 9 bases line up with TRBD1. V lost 7 bases to trimming and J lost 5 bases; unmatched junction nucleotides: 8. This CDR3 comprises 13 residues. Germline CDR1 is SQVTM and CDR2 is ANQGSEA. The CDR3: CSARTGDRYGYTF. The CDR3 DNA is TGCAGCGCCCGGACAGGGGATAGGTATGGCTACACCTTC.

The V call is TRBV29-1, the J call TRBJ2-7; TRBD2 matches 7 bases. From germline, CDR1 is SQVTM and CDR2 ANQGSEA. The CDR3 is 14 amino acids. Losses at the gene ends were 3 bases for V and 3 bases for J; bases not matched to a gene: 8. This CDR3 reads CSVEEAGPYYEQYF. The CDR3, as DNA: TGCAGCGTTGAGGAAGCGGGACCCTACTACGAGCAGTACTTC.

In the case of this clone: Other nucleotide sequences in the sample specify the same CDR3. The chain links TRBV7-3 to TRBJ2-3, with a tentative D call TRBD1 (5 bases). CDR1 is SGHTA, CDR2 FQGTGA, per germline. V lost 0 bases and J 3 bases, leaving 7 bases between the germline ends. CDR3 length: 14 residues. CDR3 DNA sequence: TGTGCCAGCAGCTTAACTAGGGGAACAGATACGCAGTATTTT. This codes for CASSLTRGTDTQYF.

The CDR3 loop reads CAISSDRGQPQHF. The CDR3 region has the DNA TGTGCCATCAGTTCAGACAGGGGACAGCCCCAGCATTTT. V gene TRBV10-3 combines with J gene TRBJ1-5, with TRBD1 identical over 8 bases. The germline V gene has CDR1 ENHRY and CDR2 SYGVKD. The CDR3 is made up of 13 amino acids. The V segment lost 5 bases and the J segment 7 bases; nucleotides outside the gene matches: 4.